These 14 T cell receptor beta chains originate from one sample sequenced in a study of ipilimumab plus nivolumab after autologous stem cell transplantation. Profiled with immunoSEQ multiplex PCR; TCRdb holds only in-frame clones, not every one. Among around 5,700 clones listed, approximately 90% were seen once. The source material was PBMCs, sampled in a trial of ipilimumab plus nivolumab as post-transplant consolidation. Receptor source: a female donor with multiple myeloma.

The J gene is TRBJ2-4, the V gene TRBV6-5, with TRBD2 matching 7 bases. The V gene end was trimmed by 0 bases and the J gene end by 3 bases; junction bases not matched to a gene: 2. Germline assignment: CDR1 MNHEY and CDR2 SVGAGI. There are 15 residues in the CDR3. The CDR3 loop reads CASSYSGGDKNIQYF. CDR3 sequence (DNA): TGTGCCAGCAGTTACTCGGGGGGGGACAAAAACATTCAGTACTTC.

The V gene is TRBV15, the J gene TRBJ1-1, with D unresolved. The CDR3 sequence is 13 residues long. V lost 1 base, J lost 4 bases, and 7 bases lay in between. Germline CDR1 is LNHNV and CDR2 is YYDKDF (reference sequence). DNA of the CDR3: TGTGCCACCAGCAGAGTGAGGGTCACTGAAGCTTTCTTT. Translation gives CATSRVRVTEAFF.

The V gene is TRBV7-1, the J gene TRBJ2-7; tentative D call: TRBD2 (5 bases). TRBV7-1 is reported as an ORF; its role is uncertain. The CDR3 contains 16 residues. Deletions cut 5 bases from V and 4 bases from J, with 21 bases between. This CDR3 is CASSLGSDPNQYEQYF. The CDR3 nucleotides are TGTGCCAGCAGCCTGGGGAGCGATCCGAACCAATACGAGCAGTACTTC.

The rearrangement uses TRBV5-1 and TRBJ2-2; perhaps D is TRBD1 or TRBD2 (5 bases each). This CDR3 has 16 amino acids. Germline CDR1 and CDR2: SGHRS and YFSETQ. V shed 0 bases and J shed 5 bases, with 14 bases lying between them. The CDR3 protein is CASSLVPAGGTGELFF. DNA of the CDR3: TGCGCCAGCAGCTTGGTACCCGCTGGGGGAACCGGGGAGCTGTTTTTT.

The chain joins TRBV6-6 to TRBJ1-5; possible D gene TRBD1, 5 bases. CDR3 length: 13 residues. V lost 4 bases and J 7 bases, leaving 11 bases between the germline ends. Per the germline V gene, CDR1 is MNHNY and CDR2 is SVGAGI (reference sequence). The CDR3 region is CASSSGGGQPQHF. Here the CDR3 DNA reads TGTGCCAGCAGTTCCGGGGGTGGGCAGCCCCAGCATTTT.

V and J are TRBV6-1 and TRBJ2-3; D uncertain. From germline, CDR1 is MNHNS and CDR2 SASEGT. CDR3 length: 15 amino acids. With 1 base removed from V and 2 bases from J, the gap between germline ends came to 10 bases. CDR3 in amino acids: CASSEVNPSTDTQYF. The CDR3 region has the DNA TGTGCCAGCAGTGAAGTAAACCCGTCCACAGATACGCAGTATTTT.

The rearrangement uses TRBV11-2 and TRBJ2-7; D uncertain. This CDR3 is 15 amino acids long. The V end was cut by 4 bases, the J end by 3 bases, with 16 bases between. The germline CDR1 and CDR2 sequences are SGHAT and FQNNGV. The CDR3, as DNA: TGTGCCAGCAGCTACCGAATTCCTCCGGGCTACGAGCAGTACTTC. It is translated as CASSYRIPPGYEQYF.

The V and J genes are TRBV11-2 and TRBJ1-1; D is unresolved. This CDR3 region has 16 residues. The V gene lost 5 bases and the J gene lost 5 bases, with 21 bases spanning the gap. Looked up from germline, CDR1 is SGHAT and CDR2 is FQNNGV. The CDR3 loop reads CASSTRANLKVTEAFF. CDR3 DNA sequence: TGTGCCAGCAGCACCCGAGCGAACCTAAAAGTGACTGAAGCTTTCTTT. Based on the CDR3 plus reference TRBV11-2 and TRBJ1-1, the full variable domain is EAGVAQSPRYKIIEKRQSVAFWCNPISGHATLYWYQQILGQGPKLLIQFQNNGVVDDSQLPKDRFSAERLKGVDSTLKIQPAKLEDSAVYLCASSTRANLKVTEAFFGQGTRLTVV.

This sequence joins TRBV5-1 and TRBJ1-5; 7 bases line up with TRBD1. The germline V gene has CDR1 SGHRS and CDR2 YFSETQ. V shed 4 bases and J 0 bases; nucleotides not matched to a gene: 10. The CDR3 spans 17 residues. The CDR3 region has the DNA TGCGCCAGCAGCATCCCGGGACAGAGCACTAGCAATCAGCCCCAGCATTTT. This sequence encodes CASSIPGQSTSNQPQHF.

The rearrangement uses TRBV18 and TRBJ2-3; D might be TRBD1 (6 bases). Germline-derived CDR1 and CDR2 are KGHSH and LQKENI. This CDR3 contains 14 residues. Between the trimmed V and J ends, which lost 4 bases and 4 bases, there was a span of 12 bases. The chain's CDR3 is CASSRQDPPDTQYF. The CDR3 bases are TGTGCCAGCTCACGACAGGACCCCCCAGATACGCAGTATTTT.

This clone was detected once. The rearrangement joins TRBV30 to TRBJ1-2; the match to TRBD1 covers 9 bases. Germline V gives CDR1 GTSNPN, CDR2 SVGIG (reference sequence). Trimming took 5 bases from V and 4 from J; bases not matched to a gene: 2. This CDR3 region has 12 residues. In nucleotides, the CDR3 is TGTGCCTGGGGGACAGGGCTCTATGGCTACACCTTC. Translating gives CAWGTGLYGYTF. Combining the CDR3 with reference TRBV30 and TRBJ1-2 gives the whole variable domain SQTIHQWPATLVQPVGSPLSLECTVEGTSNPNLYWYRQAAGRGLQLLFYSVGIGQISSEVPQNLSASRPQDRQFILSSKKLLLSDSGFYLCAWGTGLYGYTFGSGTRLTVV.

CDR3 residues: CASSSGQGSPLDEQYF. CDR3 nucleotides: TGCGCCAGCAGCTCTGGTCAGGGGTCCCCTCTCGACGAGCAGTACTTC. This chain joins TRBV5-1 and TRBJ2-7; tentative D call: TRBD1 (6 bases). The V and J ends lost 3 bases and 5 bases respectively, with 21 bases between them. This CDR3 spans 16 amino acids. Per germline, CDR1 SGHRS and CDR2 YFSETQ.

The genes are TRBV15 and TRBJ2-7; no firm D call. Trimming pared 0 bases from V and 6 bases from J, leaving 9 bases between. The germline V gene encodes CDR1 LNHNV and CDR2 YYDKDF (reference sequence). CDR3 length: 13 residues. CDR3 coding DNA: TGTGCCACCAGCAGAGATCCGGCATTCGAGCAGTACTTC. Translating it yields CATSRDPAFEQYF.

The chain joins TRBV5-1 to TRBJ2-2; 7 nucleotides line up with TRBD1. The V gene's germline CDR1 is SGHRS and CDR2 YFSETQ. The CDR3 spans 15 residues. Losses at the gene ends were 0 bases for V and 7 bases for J; bases not matched to a gene: 6. CDR3 DNA sequence: TGCGCCAGCAGCTTGGTACAGGGGAAGGTCGGGGAGCTGTTTTTT. Encoded protein: CASSLVQGKVGELFF.